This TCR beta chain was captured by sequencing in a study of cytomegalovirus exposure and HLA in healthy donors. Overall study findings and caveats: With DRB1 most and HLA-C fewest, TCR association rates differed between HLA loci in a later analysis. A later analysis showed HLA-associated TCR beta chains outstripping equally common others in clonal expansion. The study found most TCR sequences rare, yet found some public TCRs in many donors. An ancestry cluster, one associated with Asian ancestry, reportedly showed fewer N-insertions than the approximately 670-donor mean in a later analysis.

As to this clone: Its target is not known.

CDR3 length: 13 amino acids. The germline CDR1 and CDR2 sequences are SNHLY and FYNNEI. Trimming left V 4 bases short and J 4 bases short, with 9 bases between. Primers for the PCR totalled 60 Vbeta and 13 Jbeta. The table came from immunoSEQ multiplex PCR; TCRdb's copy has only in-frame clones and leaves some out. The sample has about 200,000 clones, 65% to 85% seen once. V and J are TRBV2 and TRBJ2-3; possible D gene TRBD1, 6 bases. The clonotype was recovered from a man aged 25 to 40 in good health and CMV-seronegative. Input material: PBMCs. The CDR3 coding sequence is TGTGCCAGCAGTGCGGACAGCGCAGATACGCAGTATTTT. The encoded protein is CASSADSADTQYF.